This T cell receptor beta chain was found in a study of T cell responses to AZD1222 COVID-19 vaccine. Here immunoSEQ multiplex PCR was the method, and the copy in TCRdb shows in-frame clones only, minus some. Here the sample spans 90,000 to 130,000 clones, approximately 89% being singletons. The CDR3 runs to 15 residues. The germline gives CDR1 MGHRA, CDR2 YSYEKL. The V segment lost 4 bases and the J segment 3 bases; nucleotides outside the gene matches: 7. The gene calls are TRBV4-1 and TRBJ1-2; 8 bases line up with TRBD1. This clonotype was sampled from an adult in good health. Sequenced material: peripheral blood, taken on day 0 of MenACWY control vaccination. CDR3 nucleotide sequence: TGCGCCAGCAGCCGTCCGGGACAGGCTCACTATGGCTACACCTTC. Protein sequence: CASSRPGQAHYGYTF.